This entry lists 17 T cell receptor beta chains sequenced from one sample in a study of naive and memory T cell subsets. Overall study results and limits: Possibly reflecting memory cells re-expressing CD45RA, a few larger clonotypes occurred in naive repertoires, especially CD8.

No cognate antigen is known for these TCRs. Two oligonucleotides, mixed equimolar, formed the beta constant-region primer covering TRBC1 and TRBC2. The ligated cDNA underwent four PCR rounds using SP2 and nested alpha and beta constant-region primers. One entry per CDR3 protein, called by TCRdb with MiXCR from the UMI-ligation and nested PCR reads. In the table there are over 110,000 distinct CDR3 sequences, approximately 21% of which are singletons. What was sequenced was naive CD8+ T cells from blood. The receptor source for this set is a human donor in good health.

In this sample, this clonotype turned up many times. The chain links TRBV13 to TRBJ2-4, with 8 bases identical to TRBD2. Germline V lookup: CDR1 PRHDT, CDR2 FYEKMQ (reference sequence). Unmatched junction bases numbered 5, after V lost 4 bases and J lost 0 bases. CDR3 length: 16 amino acids. CDR3 residues: CASSSGLAVAKNIQYF. CDR3 in DNA: TGTGCCAGCAGCTCAGGACTAGCAGTAGCCAAAAACATTCAGTACTTC.

This clonotype has more than one count but fewer than ten. This chain joins TRBV6-5 and TRBJ1-2, with no clear D. The germline gives CDR1 MNHEY, CDR2 SVGAGI. The CDR3 runs to 15 residues. Trimming removed 2 bases at V and 5 bases at J, with 15 bases between. As DNA, the CDR3 is TGTGCCAGCAGTTACGGCCCGGGCCCCCGTTATGGCTACACCTTC. It codes for CASSYGPGPRYGYTF.

The chain has TRBV25-1 and TRBJ2-7, with D possibly being TRBD2 (6 bases). CDR1 and CDR2 from the germline V gene are MGHDK and SYGVNS. The V gene lost 0 bases and the J gene lost 6 bases, with 27 bases spanning the gap. The CDR3 totals 19 residues. The CDR3 sequence: CASSEYFSRQGSLGGEQYF. Written as DNA, the CDR3 is TGTGCCAGCAGTGAATATTTCAGTAGGCAGGGATCTTTGGGAGGCGAGCAGTACTTC.

This clonotype was detected only a few times. The chain uses TRBV6-2 or TRBV6-3 and TRBJ1-2; a possible D gene is TRBD1 (5 bases). Germline V lookup: CDR1 MNHEY, CDR2 SVGEGT. CDR3 length equals 13 residues. V dropped 7 bases and J dropped 2 bases, with 11 bases sitting between them. The CDR3 DNA reads as TGTGCCAGCAACCTGGCAGGGAACTATGGCTACACCTTC. Translated, it gives CASNLAGNYGYTF.

This clonotype was detected only a few times. The chain couples TRBV2 to TRBJ2-7; D possibly corresponds to TRBD2 (6 bases). Germline values: CDR1 SNHLY, CDR2 FYNNEI. Trimming stripped 4 bases from V and 2 bases from J, with 18 bases between. The CDR3 spans 16 residues. CDR3 DNA: TGTGCCAGCAGTGTTCCCGTGGTAGGACTACCCTACGAGCAGTACTTC. Its translation is CASSVPVVGLPYEQYF.

This clonotype was picked up a small number of times. The gene calls are TRBV6-1 and TRBJ2-7, with no clear D. This CDR3 has 11 amino acids. Germline V gene sequence: CDR1 MNHNS, CDR2 SASEGT. Trimming pared 3 bases from V and 5 bases from J, leaving 5 bases between. CDR3 in amino acids: CASSDWDEQYF. CDR3 nucleotides: TGTGCCAGCAGTGACTGGGACGAGCAGTACTTC.

This clonotype has just a few counts. The junction departs from the called germline gene at one end, perhaps through a read error. The CDR3 nucleotides read TGTGCCAGCAGCCTAGGGGGATCGGTCTCTGGGGCCAACGTCCTGACTTTC. As protein: CASSLGGSVSGANVLTF. The chain carries TRBV13 and TRBJ2-6; possible D gene TRBD1, 6 bases. This CDR3 region has 17 residues. Germline V gene lookup returns CDR1 PRHDT and CDR2 FYEKMQ (reference sequence). Supplemented by reference TRBV13 and TRBJ2-6, the full variable domain reads AAGVIQSPRHLIKEKRETATLKCYPIPRHDTVYWYQQGPGQDPQFLISFYEKMQSDKGSIPDRFSAQQFSDYHSELNMSSLELGDSALYFCASSLGGSVSGANVLTFGAGSRLTVL.

The genes are TRBV24-1 and TRBJ1-5, with 8 bases aligning to TRBD1. Germline trimming cut 2 bases from V and 4 bases from J; bases unmatched to any gene: 6. The CDR3 has 16 amino acids. Germline-derived CDR1 and CDR2 are KGHDR and SFDVKD. The CDR3 DNA sequence: TGTGCCACCAGTGATTCGGCGACAGGGGCTAATCAGCCCCAGCATTTT. Its protein product is CATSDSATGANQPQHF.

This clonotype was counted only a few times. The V and J genes are TRBV6-2 or TRBV6-3 and TRBJ2-5; maybe TRBD1 (5 bases). Germline V gene data show CDR1 as MNHEY and CDR2 as SVGEGT. V dropped 6 bases and J dropped 13 bases, with 12 bases sitting between them. This CDR3 region has 10 residues. The CDR3 spells CASSSGFWYF. CDR3 in DNA: TGTGCCAGCAGCTCAGGGTTTTGGTACTTC.

A few counts support this clonotype. The chain links TRBV29-1 to TRBJ1-1; 11 bases align to TRBD1. This CDR3 has 13 amino acids. V lost 3 bases and J lost 4; bases outside the gene matches: 1. In germline, CDR1 is SQVTM, CDR2 ANQGSEA. CDR3 sequence: CSVDGTGGTEAFF. The CDR3 DNA is TGCAGCGTTGATGGGACAGGGGGCACTGAAGCTTTCTTT.

The chain carries TRBV5-1 and TRBJ2-2, with no clear D. Germline CDR1 is SGHRS and CDR2 is YFSETQ. The CDR3 extends over 12 amino acids. Trimming took off 4 bases at V and 5 bases at J, with 6 bases between the two ends. The CDR3 region has the DNA TGCGCCAGCAGCCAAAGAACCGGGGAGCTGTTTTTT. Translation: CASSQRTGELFF.

Regarding this clonotype: A junction end diverges from the germline sequence, so it may reflect a read error. V is TRBV7-9 and J is TRBJ1-2, with D hard to call. This CDR3 has 11 residues. Germline V lookup: CDR1 SEHNR, CDR2 FQNEAQ (reference sequence). The CDR3 DNA follows: TGTGCCAGCAGCAAGGACTACGGCTACACCTTC. Its protein product is CASSKDYGYTF.

This chain joins TRBV7-2 and TRBJ2-5; 10 bases match TRBD2. After removal of 4 bases from V and 1 base from J, the junction contained 9 bases not matched to a gene. CDR1 SGHTA and CDR2 FQGNSA come from the germline V gene. There are 17 residues in the CDR3. The CDR3 coding sequence is TGTGCCAGCAGCTACCACCCCCTAGCGGGAGCCCAAGAGACCCAGTACTTC. This codes for CASSYHPLAGAQETQYF.

The chain employs TRBV4-1 and TRBJ2-2; D could derive from TRBD1 or TRBD2 (5 bases each). Trimming cost V 1 base and J 5 bases, with 17 bases left between them. CDR3 length equals 17 residues. Germline CDR1 MGHRA, CDR2 YSYEKL. The CDR3 DNA follows: TGCGCCAGCAGCCAAGTCGGGACGGGGAGTAGGACCGGGGAGCTGTTTTTT. Protein sequence: CASSQVGTGSRTGELFF.

This clonotype was counted at least ten times. The CDR3 DNA follows: TGTGCCAGCAGCGTGGGGGGTAGCACAGATACGCAGTATTTT. It specifies CASSVGGSTDTQYF. The chain joins TRBV9 to TRBJ2-3; D is perhaps TRBD2 (6 bases). This CDR3 contains 14 residues. In germline, CDR1 is SGDLS, CDR2 YYNGEE. The V gene lost 2 bases and the J gene lost 0 bases, with 7 bases spanning the gap. The full variable domain, its missing parts supplied by reference TRBV9 and TRBJ2-3, is DSGVTQTPKHLITATGQRVTLRCSPRSGDLSVYWYQQSLDQGLQFLIQYYNGEERAKGNILERFSAQQFPDLHSELNLSSLELGDSALYFCASSVGGSTDTQYFGPGTRLTVL.

This clonotype has just a few counts. The chain couples TRBV29-1 to TRBJ2-7; TRBD1 matches at 10 bases. V trimming: 6 bases; J trimming: 4 bases; junction bases outside the gene matches: 3. This CDR3 contains 12 residues. Germline V gene lookup returns CDR1 SQVTM and CDR2 ANQGSEA. The CDR3 bases are TGCAGCGTACCGGGACAGGGGTACGAGCAGTACTTC. Residues: CSVPGQGYEQYF.

The chain recombines TRBV6-2 or TRBV6-3 with TRBJ2-1; D call uncertain. V dropped 2 bases and J dropped 7 bases, with 9 bases sitting between them. Germline values: CDR1 MNHEY, CDR2 SVGEGT. The CDR3 runs 13 residues. The CDR3 DNA follows: TGTGCCAGCAGTTACGGACCTCGAAATGAGCAGTTCTTC. Amino acid sequence: CASSYGPRNEQFF.